Each of the 5 T cell receptor beta chains below was sequenced from the same sample in a study of Ad26.COV2.S vaccination and SARS-CoV-2 variants. The treatment: some 19 received Ad26.COV2.S at low or high dose, single or two shots; roughly 5 received placebo; per-sample allocation not given. Sampling was performed 63 days after the first vaccine or placebo injection. Generated by immunoSEQ multiplex PCR, the TCRdb table keeps only in-frame clones and is missing some. Of hundreds of thousands of clones listed, approximately 86% are singletons. This material consisted of peripheral blood, taken in a trial of Ad26.COV2.S vaccine versus placebo. The receptors were gathered from a person between 18 and 65 years old who received the Ad26.COV2.S COVID-19 vaccine or a placebo.

The chain links TRBV7-2 to TRBJ2-3; a weak D match, TRBD2 (6 bases). The V gene's germline CDR1 is SGHTA and CDR2 FQGNSA. The CDR3 length is 14 residues. The germline V and J ends were trimmed by 5 bases and 4 bases, with 13 bases remaining between them. The CDR3 bases are TGTGCCAGCAGCATCGGGACTGCCCCAGATACGCAGTATTTT. Encoded protein: CASSIGTAPDTQYF. Filled out from reference TRBV7-2 and TRBJ2-3, the complete variable domain reads GAGVSQSPSNKVTEKGKDVELRCDPISGHTALYWYRQSLGQGLEFLIYFQGNSAPDKSGLPSDRFSAERTGGSVSTLTIQRTQQEDSAVYLCASSIGTAPDTQYFGPGTRLTVL.

The gene calls are TRBV7-9 and TRBJ1-1; the D gene is possibly TRBD1 (6 bases). Germline lookup yields CDR1 SEHNR and CDR2 FQNEAQ (reference sequence). This CDR3 is 16 amino acids long. Trimming cost V 4 bases and J 4 bases, with 19 bases left between them. As DNA, the CDR3 is TGTGCCAGCAGCTCCACTCAGGGGCTAAAAGGCACTGAAGCTTTCTTT. It encodes CASSSTQGLKGTEAFF.

This chain links TRBV2 with TRBJ2-2; D not certain. CDR1 SNHLY and CDR2 FYNNEI come from the germline V gene. This CDR3 is 15 amino acids long. The ends were cut back, 6 bases at V and 1 base at J, with 12 bases in the middle. This CDR3 reads CASRVRRLNTGELFF. The CDR3 nucleotides read TGTGCCAGCAGGGTGAGACGGTTGAACACCGGGGAGCTGTTTTTT.

This chain connects TRBV7-8 to TRBJ2-7; D tentatively reads TRBD1 or TRBD2 (5 bases each). Germline assignment: CDR1 SGHVS and CDR2 FQNEAQ. The V gene lost 0 bases and the J gene lost 2 bases, with 11 bases spanning the gap. This CDR3 is 15 amino acids long. CDR3 region: CASSLARAGTYEQYF. CDR3 nucleotides: TGTGCCAGCAGCTTAGCGCGGGCAGGGACCTACGAGCAGTACTTC.

This sequence joins TRBV19 and TRBJ1-5, with D possibly matching TRBD1 (6 bases). Germline lookup yields CDR1 LNHDA and CDR2 SQIVND (reference sequence). CDR3 length: 16 amino acids. V was clipped by 5 bases and J by 1 base, with 15 bases between them. CDR3 bases: TGTGCCAGTAGTGTGTCCGGGACACTGAGCAATCAGCCCCAGCATTTT. This sequence encodes CASSVSGTLSNQPQHF.